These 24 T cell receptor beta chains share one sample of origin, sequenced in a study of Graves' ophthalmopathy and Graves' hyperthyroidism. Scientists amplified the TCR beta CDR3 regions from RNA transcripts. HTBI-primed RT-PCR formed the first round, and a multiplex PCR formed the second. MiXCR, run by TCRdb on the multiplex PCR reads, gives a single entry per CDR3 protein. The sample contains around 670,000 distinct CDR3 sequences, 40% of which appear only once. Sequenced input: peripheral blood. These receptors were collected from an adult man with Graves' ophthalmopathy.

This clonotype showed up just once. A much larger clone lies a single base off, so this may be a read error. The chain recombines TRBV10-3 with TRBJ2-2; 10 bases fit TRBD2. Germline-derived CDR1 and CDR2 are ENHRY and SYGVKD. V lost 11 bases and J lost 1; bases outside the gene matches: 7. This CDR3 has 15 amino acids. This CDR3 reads CALRTSGENTGELFF. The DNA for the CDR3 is TGTGCCTTACGGACTAGCGGCGAGAACACCGGGGAGCTGTTTTTT.

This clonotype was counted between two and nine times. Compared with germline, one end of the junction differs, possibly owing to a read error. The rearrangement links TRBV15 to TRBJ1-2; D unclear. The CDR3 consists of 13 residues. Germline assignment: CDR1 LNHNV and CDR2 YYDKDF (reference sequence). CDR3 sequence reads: CATSRETNYGYTF. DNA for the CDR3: TGTGCCACCAGCAGGGAGACTAATTATGGCTACACCTTC.

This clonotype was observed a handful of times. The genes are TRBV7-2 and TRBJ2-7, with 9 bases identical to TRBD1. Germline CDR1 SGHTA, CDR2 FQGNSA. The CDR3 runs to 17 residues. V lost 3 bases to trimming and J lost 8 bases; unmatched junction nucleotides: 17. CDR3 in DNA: TGTGCCAGCAGCTTTACCTTTCTACAGGGGGCCGGAGGGCAGCAGTACTTC. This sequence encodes CASSFTFLQGAGGQQYF.

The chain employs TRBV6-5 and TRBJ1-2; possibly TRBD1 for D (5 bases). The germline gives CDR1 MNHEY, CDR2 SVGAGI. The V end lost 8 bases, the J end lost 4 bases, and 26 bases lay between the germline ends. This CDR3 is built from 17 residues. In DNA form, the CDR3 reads TGTGCCAGCCGTACTCTCATTGGGACCAGGGATGTCTATGGCTACACCTTC. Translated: CASRTLIGTRDVYGYTF.

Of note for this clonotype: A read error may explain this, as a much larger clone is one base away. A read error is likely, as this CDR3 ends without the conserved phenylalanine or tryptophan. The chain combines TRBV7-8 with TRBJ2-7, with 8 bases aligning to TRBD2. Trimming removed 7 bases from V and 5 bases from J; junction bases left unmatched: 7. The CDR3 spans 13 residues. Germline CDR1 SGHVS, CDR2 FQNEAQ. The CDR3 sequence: CASTLGRVNEQYL. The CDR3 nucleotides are TGTGCCAGCACCCTCGGGAGGGTGAACGAGCAGTACCTC.

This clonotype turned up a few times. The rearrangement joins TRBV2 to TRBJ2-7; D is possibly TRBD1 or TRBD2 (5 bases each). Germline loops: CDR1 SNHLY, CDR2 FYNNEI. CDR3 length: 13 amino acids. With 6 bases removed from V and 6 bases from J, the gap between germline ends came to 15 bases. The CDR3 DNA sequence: TGTGCCAGCAGCTTTGGGACCCTAGCCGAGCAGTACTTC. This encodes CASSFGTLAEQYF. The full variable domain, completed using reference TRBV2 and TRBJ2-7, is EPEVTQTPSHQVTQMGQEVILRCVPISNHLYFYWYRQILGQKVEFLVSFYNNEISEKSEIFDDQFSVERPDGSNFTLKIRSTKLEDSAMYFCASSFGTLAEQYFGPGTRLTVT.

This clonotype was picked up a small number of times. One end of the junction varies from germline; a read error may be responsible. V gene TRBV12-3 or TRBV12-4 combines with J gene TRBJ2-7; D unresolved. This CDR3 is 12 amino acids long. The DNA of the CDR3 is TGTGCCAGCAGCTTAGTTATCCACGAGCAGTACTTC. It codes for CASSLVIHEQYF.

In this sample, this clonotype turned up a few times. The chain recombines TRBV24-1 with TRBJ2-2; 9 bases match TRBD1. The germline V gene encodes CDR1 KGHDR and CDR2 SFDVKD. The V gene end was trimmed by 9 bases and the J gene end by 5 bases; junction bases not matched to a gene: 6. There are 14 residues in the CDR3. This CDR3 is CATGQGIGTGELFF. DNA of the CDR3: TGTGCCACCGGACAGGGGATAGGGACCGGGGAGCTGTTTTTT.

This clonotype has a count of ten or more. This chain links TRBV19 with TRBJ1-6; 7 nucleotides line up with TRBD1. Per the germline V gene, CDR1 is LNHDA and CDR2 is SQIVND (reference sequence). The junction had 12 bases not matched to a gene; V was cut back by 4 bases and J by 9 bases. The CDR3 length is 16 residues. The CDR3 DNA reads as TGTGCCAGTAGTAGGAAGCGACAGGGCGCCAGTTCACCCCTCCACTTT. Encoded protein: CASSRKRQGASSPLHF.

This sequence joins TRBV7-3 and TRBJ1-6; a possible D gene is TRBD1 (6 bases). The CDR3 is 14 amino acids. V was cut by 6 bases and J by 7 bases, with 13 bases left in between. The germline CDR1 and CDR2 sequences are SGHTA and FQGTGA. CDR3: CASSVGGPNSPLHF. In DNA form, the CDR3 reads TGTGCCAGCAGTGTAGGGGGTCCCAATTCACCCCTCCACTTT.

The CDR3 coding sequence is TGTGCCAGCAGGGAACCGGGACAGGGAGGACGCACCTTC. Protein sequence: CASREPGQGGRTF. The V call is TRBV11-2, the J call TRBJ1-2, with 9 bases aligning to TRBD1. The trim removed 6 bases at V and 13 bases at J, leaving 12 bases unmatched. Germline CDR1 reads SGHAT; CDR2 reads FQNNGV. The CDR3 extends over 13 amino acids.

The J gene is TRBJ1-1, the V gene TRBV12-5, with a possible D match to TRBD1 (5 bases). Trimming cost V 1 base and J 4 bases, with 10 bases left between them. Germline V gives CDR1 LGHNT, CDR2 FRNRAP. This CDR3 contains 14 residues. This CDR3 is CASGLEGLGTEAFF. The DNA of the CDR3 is TGTGCTAGTGGTTTGGAGGGACTCGGCACTGAAGCTTTCTTT. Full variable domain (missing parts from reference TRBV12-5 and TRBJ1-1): DARVTQTPRHKVTEMGQEVTMRCQPILGHNTVFWYRQTMMQGLELLAYFRNRAPLDDSGMPKDRFSAEMPDATLATLKIQPSEPRDSAVYFCASGLEGLGTEAFFGQGTRLTVV.

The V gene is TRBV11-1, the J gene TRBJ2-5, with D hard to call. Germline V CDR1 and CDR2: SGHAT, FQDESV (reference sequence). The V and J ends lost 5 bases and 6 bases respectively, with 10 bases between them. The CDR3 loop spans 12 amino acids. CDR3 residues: CASSPKGQTQYF. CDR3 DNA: TGTGCCAGCAGCCCGAAAGGTCAGACCCAGTACTTC.

The DNA for the CDR3 is TGCAGTGCTAGAGATCCGCTAGCGGGGGGCTACGAGCAGTACTTC. Translating gives CSARDPLAGGYEQYF. The chain employs TRBV20-1 and TRBJ2-7, with 11 positions matching TRBD2. CDR1 is DFQATT, CDR2 SNEGSKA, per germline (reference sequence). Unmatched junction bases numbered 4, after V lost 0 bases and J lost 3 bases. The CDR3 runs 15 residues.

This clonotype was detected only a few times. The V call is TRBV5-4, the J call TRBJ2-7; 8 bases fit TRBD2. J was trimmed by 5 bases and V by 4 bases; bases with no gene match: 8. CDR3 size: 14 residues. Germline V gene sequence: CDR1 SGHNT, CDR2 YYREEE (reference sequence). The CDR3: CASSKPGLGDEQYF. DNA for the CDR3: TGTGCCAGCAGCAAACCGGGACTAGGTGACGAGCAGTACTTC.

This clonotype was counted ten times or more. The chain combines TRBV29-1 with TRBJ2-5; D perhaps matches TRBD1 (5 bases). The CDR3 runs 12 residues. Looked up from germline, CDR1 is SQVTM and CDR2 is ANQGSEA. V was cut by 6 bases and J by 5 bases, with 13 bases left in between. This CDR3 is CSVGDIGETQYF. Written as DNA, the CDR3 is TGCAGCGTAGGGGATATTGGGGAGACCCAGTACTTC.

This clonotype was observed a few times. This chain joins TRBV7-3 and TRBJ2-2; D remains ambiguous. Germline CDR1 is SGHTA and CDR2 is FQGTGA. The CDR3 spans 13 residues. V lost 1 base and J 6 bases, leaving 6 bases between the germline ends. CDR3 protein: CASSLKVPGELFF. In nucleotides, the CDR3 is TGTGCCAGCAGCTTAAAGGTTCCCGGGGAGCTGTTTTTT.

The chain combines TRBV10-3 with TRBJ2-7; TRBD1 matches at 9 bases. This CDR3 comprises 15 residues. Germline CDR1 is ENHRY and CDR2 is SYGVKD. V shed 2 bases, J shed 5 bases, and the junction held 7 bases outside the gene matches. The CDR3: CAISERGTGIHEQYF. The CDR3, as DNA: TGTGCCATCAGTGAGAGAGGGACAGGGATCCACGAGCAGTACTTC.

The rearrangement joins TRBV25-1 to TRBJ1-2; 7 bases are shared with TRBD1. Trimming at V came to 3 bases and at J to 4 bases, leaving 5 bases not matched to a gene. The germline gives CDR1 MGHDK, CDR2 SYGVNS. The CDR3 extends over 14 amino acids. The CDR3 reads CASSDPGQAYGYTF. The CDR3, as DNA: TGTGCCAGCAGTGACCCCGGACAGGCCTATGGCTACACCTTC.

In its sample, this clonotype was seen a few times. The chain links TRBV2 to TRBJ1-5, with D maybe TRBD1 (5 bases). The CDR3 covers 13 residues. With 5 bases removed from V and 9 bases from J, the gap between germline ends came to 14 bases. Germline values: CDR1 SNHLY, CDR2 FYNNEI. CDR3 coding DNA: TGTGCCAGCAGTTTATCGCAGGGTCCGCCCCAGCATTTT. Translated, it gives CASSLSQGPPQHF.

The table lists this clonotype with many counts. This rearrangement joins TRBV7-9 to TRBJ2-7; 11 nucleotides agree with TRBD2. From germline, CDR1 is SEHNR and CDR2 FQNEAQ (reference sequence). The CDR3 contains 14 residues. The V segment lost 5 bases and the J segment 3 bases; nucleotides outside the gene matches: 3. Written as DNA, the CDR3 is TGTGCCAGCAGCCCAGGGACTAGCGGCTACGAGCAGTACTTC. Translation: CASSPGTSGYEQYF.

CDR3 region: CSVNRGLNTEAFF. As DNA, the CDR3 is TGCAGCGTCAACAGGGGCCTCAACACTGAAGCTTTCTTT. The J gene is TRBJ1-1, the V gene TRBV29-1, with TRBD1 matching over 7 bases. Trimming at V came to 6 bases and at J to 2 bases, leaving 6 bases not matched to a gene. This CDR3 contains 13 residues. Germline CDR1 SQVTM, CDR2 ANQGSEA.

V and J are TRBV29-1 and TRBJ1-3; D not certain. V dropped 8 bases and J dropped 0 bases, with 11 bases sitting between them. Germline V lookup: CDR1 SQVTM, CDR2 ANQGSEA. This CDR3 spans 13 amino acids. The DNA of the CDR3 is TGCAGCTACACAAGGCCCTCTGGAAACACCATATATTTT. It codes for CSYTRPSGNTIYF.

In DNA, the CDR3 is TGTGCCAGCAGTTTCCGCGGGACAGGGGGCGAGACCCAGTACTTC. It specifies CASSFRGTGGETQYF. The chain carries TRBV12-3 or TRBV12-4 and TRBJ2-5, with 12 bases aligning to TRBD1. The CDR3 is 15 amino acids. V lost 3 bases to trimming and J lost 5 bases; unmatched junction nucleotides: 4.